This paragraph reports one T cell receptor beta chain. Its antigen is unknown. The data were obtained in a study of shared clonotypes between healthy human individuals. V dropped 2 bases and J dropped 9 bases, with 17 bases sitting between them. Germline V gene sequence: CDR1 KGHSH, CDR2 LQKENI. The CDR3 covers 15 residues. Findings and limits, study-wide: Memory subsets had estimated richness that was generally smaller than that of naive subsets. At large depth, rarefaction still showed sorted-subset sequencing to be incomplete.

Across several immunoSEQ plates, the genomic DNA of each subset was split evenly. Assay used: immunoSEQ multiplex PCR; TCRdb lists only in-frame clones, some missing. The repertoire includes 100,000 to 120,000 clones, about 70% of them detected once, and approximately 25% sits in the top ten. The source of this sequence is a woman aged 25 to 39 in good health. Sequenced sample: memory CD8+ T cells sorted from blood. Subset in this sample: CD45RO+ cells pooled with CCR7-negative TemRA cells. The chain uses TRBV18 and TRBJ1-5; no clear D gene. The CDR3 protein is CASSPSGRPGGPQHF. The CDR3 DNA is TGTGCCAGCTCACCATCGGGCAGGCCGGGAGGGCCCCAGCATTTT.